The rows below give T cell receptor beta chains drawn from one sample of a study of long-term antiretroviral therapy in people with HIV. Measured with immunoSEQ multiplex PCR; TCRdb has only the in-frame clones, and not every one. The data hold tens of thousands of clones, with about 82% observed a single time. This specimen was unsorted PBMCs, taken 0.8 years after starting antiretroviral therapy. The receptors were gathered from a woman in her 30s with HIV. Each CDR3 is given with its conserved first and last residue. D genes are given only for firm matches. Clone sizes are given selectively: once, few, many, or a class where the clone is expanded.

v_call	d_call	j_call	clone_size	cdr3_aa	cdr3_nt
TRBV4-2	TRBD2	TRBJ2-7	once	CASSQAATSGVYEQYF	TGTGCCAGCAGCCAAGCTGCGACTAGCGGGGTCTACGAGCAGTACTTC
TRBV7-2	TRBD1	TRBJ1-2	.	CASSSEQGNYYGYTF	TGTGCCAGCAGCTCTGAACAGGGGAATTACTATGGCTACACCTTC
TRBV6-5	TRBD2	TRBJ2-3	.	CASSYAAGADTQYF	TGTGCCAGCAGTTACGCCGCGGGGGCAGATACGCAGTATTTT
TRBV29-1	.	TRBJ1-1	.	CSVKVAEAFF	TGCAGCGTGAAAGTAGCTGAAGCTTTCTTT
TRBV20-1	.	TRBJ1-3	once	CSALSGNTIYF	TGCAGTGCTCTCTCTGGAAACACCATATATTTT
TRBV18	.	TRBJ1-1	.	CASSPRGDTDTEAFF	TGTGCCAGCTCACCACGTGGGGATACGGACACTGAAGCTTTCTTT
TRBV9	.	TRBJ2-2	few	CASSVGGDGYTGELFF	TGTGCCAGCAGCGTAGGCGGGGATGGGTACACCGGGGAGCTGTTTTTT
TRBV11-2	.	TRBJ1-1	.	CASSSRGETEAFF	TGTGCCAGCAGCAGCAGAGGAGAAACTGAAGCTTTCTTT
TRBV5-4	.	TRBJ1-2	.	CASSLGAGGSIYGYTF	TGTGCCAGCAGCTTGGGGGCCGGGGGGAGTATCTATGGCTACACCTTC
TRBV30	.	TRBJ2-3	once	CAWGVGFGHTDTQYF	TGTGCCTGGGGGGTCGGGTTCGGGCACACAGATACGCAGTATTTT
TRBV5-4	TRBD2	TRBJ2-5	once	CASKAGLAGGETQYF	TGTGCCAGCAAGGCTGGCCTAGCGGGTGGTGAGACCCAGTACTTC
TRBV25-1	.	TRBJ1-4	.	CASSQRGIIATNEKLFF	TGTGCCAGCAGCCAAAGGGGGATTATCGCAACTAATGAAAAACTGTTTTTT